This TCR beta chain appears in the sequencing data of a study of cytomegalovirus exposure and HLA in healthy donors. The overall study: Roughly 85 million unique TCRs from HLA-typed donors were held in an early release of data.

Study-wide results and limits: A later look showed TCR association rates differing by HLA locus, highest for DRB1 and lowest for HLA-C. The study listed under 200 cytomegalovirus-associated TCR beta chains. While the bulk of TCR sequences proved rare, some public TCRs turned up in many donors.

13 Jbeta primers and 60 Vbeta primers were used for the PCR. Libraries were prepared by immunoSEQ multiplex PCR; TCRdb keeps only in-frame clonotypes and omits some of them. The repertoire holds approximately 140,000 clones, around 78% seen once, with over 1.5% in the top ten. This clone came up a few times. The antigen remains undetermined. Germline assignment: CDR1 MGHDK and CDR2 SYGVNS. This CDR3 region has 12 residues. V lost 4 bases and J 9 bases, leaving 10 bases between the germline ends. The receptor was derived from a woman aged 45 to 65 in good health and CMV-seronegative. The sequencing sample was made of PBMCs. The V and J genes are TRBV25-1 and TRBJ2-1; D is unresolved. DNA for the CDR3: TGTGCCAGCAGTGTAACGAGGAGTGAGCAGTTCTTC. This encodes CASSVTRSEQFF.